The next 13 T cell receptor beta chains were all read from a single sample in a study of CD8 T cells in ankylosing spondylitis. TCRdb processed the 5' RACE reads anew with MiXCR; each CDR3 protein has one entry. The data show 250,000 to 400,000 distinct CDR3 sequences, around a tenth seen once. Sequencing was done on a sample of blood, either unsorted or a sorted T cell fraction (not recorded which). The receptors here all came from a female donor with ankylosing spondylitis or in good health (not recorded which).

The chain has TRBV5-5 and TRBJ1-2, with 9 bases matching TRBD1. Per germline, CDR1 SGHKS and CDR2 YYEKEE (reference sequence). The CDR3 extends over 14 amino acids. The J segment lost 3 bases and the V segment lost 4 bases, leaving 4 bases of the junction unmatched. The CDR3: CASSGGQGDYGYTF. DNA for the CDR3: TGTGCCAGCAGCGGGGGACAGGGTGACTATGGCTACACCTTC.

This clonotype was recorded at least ten times. V and J are TRBV20-1 and TRBJ2-3; D unresolved. V dropped 1 base and J dropped 2 bases, with 7 bases sitting between them. This CDR3 comprises 13 residues. CDR1 DFQATT and CDR2 SNEGSKA come from the germline V gene (reference sequence). For the CDR3, the DNA is TGCAGTGCTAGAGGCTTGGTCACAGATACGCAGTATTTT. Translated, it gives CSARGLVTDTQYF.

This clonotype has just a few counts. CDR3: CSARVGRVPTTSGANVLTF. CDR3 DNA sequence: TGCAGTGCTAGAGTTGGGCGGGTACCTACTACCTCTGGGGCCAACGTCCTGACTTTC. The J gene is TRBJ2-6, the V gene TRBV20-1, with a weak D call TRBD2 (5 bases). The CDR3 length is 19 residues. Deletions cut 1 base from V and 0 bases from J, with 19 bases between. Germline V lookup: CDR1 DFQATT, CDR2 SNEGSKA (reference sequence).

This clonotype has more than one count but fewer than ten. The chain has TRBV20-1 and TRBJ2-7; weak D call: TRBD2 (6 bases). The CDR3 runs 14 residues. Germline CDR1 is DFQATT and CDR2 is SNEGSKA (reference sequence). The V gene lost 0 bases and the J gene lost 2 bases, with 11 bases spanning the gap. CDR3 DNA sequence: TGCAGTGCTAGAGATAACGCGGGACCCTACGAGCAGTACTTC. Translation gives CSARDNAGPYEQYF.

The sample holds a few counts of this clonotype. V gene TRBV5-1 combines with J gene TRBJ2-5; D uncertain. In germline, CDR1 is SGHRS, CDR2 YFSETQ. Trimming cost V 4 bases and J 2 bases, with 15 bases left between them. This CDR3 has 15 residues. CDR3 sequence reads: CASSLLQPLQETQYF. As DNA, the CDR3 is TGCGCCAGCAGCCTCCTGCAGCCCCTACAAGAGACCCAGTACTTC.

This clonotype was seen only a few times. This chain uses TRBV5-1 with TRBJ2-1; 15 bases map to TRBD2. In germline, CDR1 is SGHRS, CDR2 YFSETQ. The CDR3 has 17 residues. After removal of 5 bases from V and 5 bases from J, the junction contained 8 bases not matched to a gene. CDR3 in amino acids: CASSSGTSGRIHNEQFF. CDR3 nucleotides: TGCGCCAGCAGTTCCGGGACTAGCGGGAGGATCCACAATGAGCAGTTCTTC.

The sample holds a few counts of this clonotype. In nucleotides, the CDR3 is TGTGCCAGCAGCGGAGGACAGGGGGCTGGGGCTTTCTTT. It is translated as CASSGGQGAGAFF. The chain combines TRBV12-3 or TRBV12-4 with TRBJ1-1; the match to TRBD1 covers 11 bases. There are 13 residues in the CDR3. The ends lost 6 bases at V and 11 bases at J; junction bases unmatched: 8.

In this sample, this clonotype turned up a few times. The chain carries TRBV5-1 and TRBJ2-6; D is undetermined. Germline V gene lookup returns CDR1 SGHRS and CDR2 YFSETQ. The CDR3 runs to 13 residues. V lost 4 bases, J lost 4 bases, and 6 bases lay in between. CDR3: CASSPVGANVLTF. CDR3 in DNA: TGCGCCAGCAGCCCGGTCGGGGCCAACGTCCTGACTTTC.

The chain is built from TRBV5-1 and TRBJ2-5, with D possibly matching TRBD2 (6 bases). The germline gives CDR1 SGHRS, CDR2 YFSETQ. V lost 0 bases and J 4 bases, leaving 13 bases between the germline ends. The CDR3 length is 15 residues. The CDR3 nucleotides are TGCGCCAGCAGCTTGGGGGCGGGAATTGGAGAGACCCAGTACTTC. Translated: CASSLGAGIGETQYF.

This clonotype was seen only a few times. This sequence joins TRBV5-1 and TRBJ2-6; the D is unclear. Trimming took off 5 bases at V and 0 bases at J, with 3 bases between the two ends. Germline CDR1 and CDR2: SGHRS and YFSETQ. This CDR3 contains 13 residues. The CDR3 is CASSASGANVLTF. The CDR3, as DNA: TGCGCCAGCAGTGCCTCTGGGGCCAACGTCCTGACTTTC.

The sample holds many counts of this clonotype. The chain employs TRBV5-1 and TRBJ1-6; 10 bases map to TRBD1. Per germline, CDR1 SGHRS and CDR2 YFSETQ. The CDR3 length is 15 residues. V shed 0 bases and J 7 bases; nucleotides not matched to a gene: 1. DNA of the CDR3: TGCGCCAGCAGCTTGGGACAGGGGGCCAATTCACCCCTCCACTTT. Translated: CASSLGQGANSPLHF. Complete variable domain (other parts from reference TRBV5-1 and TRBJ1-6): KAGVTQTPRYLIKTRGQQVTLSCSPISGHRSVSWYQQTPGQGLQFLFEYFSETQRNKGNFPGRFSGRQFSNSRSEMNVSTLELGDSALYLCASSLGQGANSPLHFGNGTRLTVT.

This clonotype was recorded many times. The rearrangement uses TRBV5-1 and TRBJ2-1, with D possibly called TRBD1 or TRBD2 (5 bases each). Germline CDR1 is SGHRS and CDR2 is YFSETQ. Trimming left V 3 bases short and J 7 bases short, with 20 bases between. This CDR3 comprises 16 residues. The CDR3 DNA reads TGCGCCAGCAGCTCCTATTCCGGGGCTCAAGGGAATGAGCAGTTCTTC. It encodes CASSSYSGAQGNEQFF.

This clonotype has a handful of counts. V is TRBV6-6 and J is TRBJ2-1, with 7 bases aligning to TRBD2. The V segment lost 7 bases and the J segment 9 bases; nucleotides outside the gene matches: 6. The CDR3 loop spans 12 amino acids. The germline V gene has CDR1 MNHNY and CDR2 SVGAGI (reference sequence). The CDR3 sequence is CASKRTSAEQFF. DNA for the CDR3: TGTGCCAGCAAGCGCACTAGCGCTGAGCAGTTCTTC.